The present entry profiles one T cell receptor beta chain with its context. The antigen remains unidentified. The data are from a study of cytomegalovirus exposure and HLA in healthy donors. Study-wide context: An early release of data contained approximately 80 million unique TCRs, which came from HLA-typed donors.

Study-wide results and limits: An analysis done earlier found most TCR beta V segments productive about 87% or about 30% of the time.

The CDR3 consists of 14 residues. V was cut by 6 bases and J by 9 bases, with 18 bases left in between. The germline CDR1 and CDR2 sequences are MNHNY and SVGAGI (reference sequence). 13 Jbeta primers and 60 Vbeta primers were used for the PCR. The table came from immunoSEQ multiplex PCR; TCRdb's copy has only in-frame clones and leaves some out. Of about 68,000 clones listed, roughly 77% are singletons. The chain joins TRBV6-6 to TRBJ1-5; D is possibly TRBD1 (6 bases). Sample: PBMCs. This TCR came from a human donor in good health. The DNA of the CDR3 is TGTGCCAGCAGGTTACTTCGGGGGGGCACGCCCCAGCATTTT. Residues: CASRLLRGGTPQHF.